The entry below describes one TCR beta chain. Its specificity is not known. The data are from a study of post-analysis software for immune sequencing data. The authors incorporated unique molecular identifiers into the TCR beta cDNA libraries. From the PCR reads, TCRdb called clonotypes with MiXCR, one entry per CDR3 protein. This sample has hundreds of thousands of distinct CDR3 sequences, with approximately 30% found just once. Overall study findings and caveats: Patients had higher frequencies than controls of five TRBV segments, including TRBV5-6, TRBV5-1 and TRBV20-1.

V lost 11 bases and J lost 0, with 13 bases in between. From germline, CDR1 is ENHRY and CDR2 SYGVKD. This CDR3 has 13 amino acids. The TCR was taken from a girl under 18 with multiple sclerosis. Sequencing was carried out using blood. The J gene is TRBJ1-1, the V gene TRBV10-3; TRBD1 might be the D (5 bases). CDR3 sequence: CAVCGGVNTEAFF. DNA for the CDR3: TGTGCCGTCTGCGGGGGGGTGAACACTGAAGCTTTCTTT.